Shown below are 30 T cell receptor beta chains from a single sample sequenced in a study of control samples from healthy donors and cancer patients (TCRdb year 2020). Library preparation employed the immunoSEQ multiplex PCR assay. The table was pulled from immuneACCESS by TCRdb, which kept in-frame rearrangements only. Such tables lose some clones; where checked, under half of the loss comes from unresolved V genes, and the rest has no known cause. In all, the sample holds approximately 150,000 clones, and 75% to 95% of those were seen once. In total, the top ten clones hold roughly 3.2% of the sample. Specimen: blood. These receptors were obtained from a man in his thirties or forties in good health.

This chain uses TRBV10-2 with TRBJ2-3, with 10 bases matching TRBD2. This CDR3 has 14 residues. Per germline, CDR1 WSHSY and CDR2 SAAADI. J gave up 4 bases and V 10 bases, and 8 bases lay outside the gene matches. The CDR3 region has the DNA TGCGCCACCCGGGGAGCGGGGGGGGCAGATACGCAGTATTTT. Protein sequence: CATRGAGGADTQYF.

V is TRBV19 and J is TRBJ1-6; D is possibly TRBD1 (5 bases). The germline V and J ends were trimmed by 3 bases and 10 bases, with 13 bases remaining between them. This CDR3 region has 14 residues. CDR1 is LNHDA and CDR2 is SQIVND in the germline V gene (reference sequence). The CDR3 protein is CASSIGHKTSPLHF. The CDR3 region has the DNA TGTGCCAGTAGTATCGGACACAAAACATCACCCCTCCACTTT.

The rearrangement joins TRBV6-4 to TRBJ2-1; 9 nucleotides line up with TRBD1. From germline, CDR1 is MRHNA and CDR2 SNTAGT. The length of the CDR3 is 16 residues. V shed 3 bases, J shed 1 base, and the junction held 4 bases outside the gene matches. CDR3 loop: CASSDTGGASYNEQFF. Written as DNA, the CDR3 is TGTGCCAGCAGTGATACAGGGGGCGCATCCTACAATGAGCAGTTCTTC.

This chain links TRBV9 with TRBJ2-3; 10 nucleotides match TRBD1. V dropped 4 bases and J dropped 6; count of bases not matched to a gene: 11. From germline, CDR1 is SGDLS and CDR2 YYNGEE. The CDR3 runs 16 residues. The CDR3 region is CASSPRRQGARDTQYF. The DNA for the CDR3 is TGTGCCAGCAGCCCCCGACGACAGGGGGCGCGGGATACGCAGTATTTT.

The chain couples TRBV10-1 to TRBJ1-5; D possibly corresponds to TRBD1 (5 bases). Germline V lookup: CDR1 WNHNN, CDR2 SYGVQD (reference sequence). V was shortened by 5 bases and J by 0 bases, with 29 bases between the two germline ends. The CDR3 covers 21 residues. CDR3 loop: CASSKIVFTGRSGDSNQPQHF. In DNA form, the CDR3 reads TGCGCCAGCAGTAAAATAGTTTTCACCGGCCGGTCGGGGGATAGCAATCAGCCCCAGCATTTT.

V is TRBV4-1 and J is TRBJ1-5; 10 positions match TRBD1. J was trimmed by 6 bases and V by 2 bases; bases with no gene match: 7. The germline V gene encodes CDR1 MGHRA and CDR2 YSYEKL. CDR3 size: 16 residues. The CDR3 nucleotides are TGCGCCAGCAGCCAAACCCCGGGACAGGGGATTCAGCCCCAGCATTTT. This sequence encodes CASSQTPGQGIQPQHF.

The CDR3, as DNA: TGTGTTCCCATCGAACAGGACCATCCCGATCGATCTCCGTTCTACGAGCAGTACTTC. Translating it yields CVPIEQDHPDRSPFYEQYF. The chain has TRBV27 and TRBJ2-7, with D tentatively TRBD1 (5 bases). The germline CDR1 and CDR2 sequences are MNHEY and SMNVEV (reference sequence). This CDR3 region has 19 residues.

The chain carries TRBV28 and TRBJ2-4; 8 bases agree with TRBD1. Looked up from germline, CDR1 is MDHEN and CDR2 is SYDVKM. There are 13 residues in the CDR3. With V trimmed by 7 bases and J by 8 bases, 7 bases remained unmatched. The CDR3 sequence is CASKIGQGYIQYF. The CDR3 DNA reads as TGTGCCAGCAAAATAGGACAGGGTTACATTCAGTACTTC.

This chain joins TRBV11-2 and TRBJ1-6; D is unresolved. CDR1 and CDR2 from the germline V gene are SGHAT and FQNNGV. This CDR3 spans 15 amino acids. V lost 0 bases, J lost 7 bases, and 10 bases lay in between. In nucleotides, the CDR3 is TGTGCCAGCAGCTTAGAAGGCAGGTGGAATTCACCCCTCCACTTT. Translated, it gives CASSLEGRWNSPLHF.

The chain employs TRBV3-1 (or the pseudogene TRBV3-2) and TRBJ2-1; 10 bases fit TRBD2. Trimming at V came to 7 bases and at J to 9 bases, leaving 12 bases not matched to a gene. The germline gives CDR1 LGHDT, CDR2 YNNKEL (reference sequence). The CDR3 loop spans 15 amino acids. The CDR3 loop reads CASTLAGVSWGEQFF. DNA of the CDR3: TGTGCCAGCACCCTAGCGGGGGTGAGCTGGGGTGAGCAGTTCTTC.

This clone was recorded once. The V call is TRBV7-2, the J call TRBJ2-1; D ambiguous. Between the trimmed V and J ends, which lost 5 bases and 3 bases, there was a span of 8 bases. From germline, CDR1 is SGHTA and CDR2 FQGNSA. This CDR3 region has 13 residues. The DNA for the CDR3 is TGTGCCAGCAGCGGGGAAGTCTACAATGAGCAGTTCTTC. Protein product: CASSGEVYNEQFF.

The rearrangement links TRBV7-8 to TRBJ1-1; 7 nucleotides match TRBD1. Germline-derived CDR1 and CDR2 are SGHVS and FQNEAQ. V trimming: 1 base; J trimming: 1 base; junction bases outside the gene matches: 9. This CDR3 region has 17 residues. DNA of the CDR3: TGTGCCAGCAGCTTAGGGGCATACAGGGGATCGAACACTGAAGCTTTCTTT. Protein sequence: CASSLGAYRGSNTEAFF.

The chain carries TRBV18 and TRBJ2-1; weak D call: TRBD1 (5 bases). Germline-derived CDR1 and CDR2 are KGHSH and LQKENI. The CDR3 consists of 13 residues. With 8 bases removed from V and 5 bases from J, the gap between germline ends came to 13 bases. In nucleotides, the CDR3 is TGTGCCAGCGAACGAACCAGGGACAATGAGCAGTTCTTC. It is translated as CASERTRDNEQFF.

The rearrangement joins TRBV7-8 to TRBJ1-5; TRBD1 is a possible D gene (5 bases). This CDR3 spans 15 amino acids. Germline CDR1 is SGHVS and CDR2 is FQNEAQ. Trimming shortened V by 5 bases and J by 0 bases, and 11 bases separated the two germline ends. CDR3 region: CASSLGLNSNQPQHF. As DNA, the CDR3 is TGTGCCAGCAGCCTGGGACTGAATAGCAATCAGCCCCAGCATTTT.

The chain is built from TRBV19 and TRBJ2-7; 7 bases align to TRBD1. Losses at the gene ends were 4 bases for V and 6 bases for J; bases not matched to a gene: 3. Germline V CDR1 and CDR2: LNHDA, SQIVND (reference sequence). This CDR3 spans 12 amino acids. The CDR3 DNA is TGTGCCAGTAGTACAGACAGGGTCGAGCAGTACTTC. This translates into CASSTDRVEQYF.

The J gene is TRBJ1-4, the V gene TRBV10-1; D gene uncertain. With 7 bases removed from V and 3 bases from J, the gap between germline ends came to 9 bases. This CDR3 has 13 amino acids. CDR1 and CDR2 (germline): WNHNN, SYGVQD (reference sequence). The CDR3 region has the DNA TGCGCCAGCAAGGGAGGCTCTAATGAAAAACTGTTTTTT. Translation gives CASKGGSNEKLFF.

The chain joins TRBV6-6 to TRBJ1-1, with D uncertain. Trimming cost V 0 bases and J 5 bases, with 4 bases left between them. The CDR3 is 12 residues long. The germline V gene encodes CDR1 MNHNY and CDR2 SVGAGI (reference sequence). The CDR3 DNA reads as TGTGCCAGCAGTTACTCGAGAACTGAAGCTTTCTTT. Translation: CASSYSRTEAFF.

The chain recombines TRBV28 with TRBJ2-2; TRBD2 aligns across 13 bases. The length of the CDR3 is 16 residues. The junction had 6 bases not matched to a gene; V was cut back by 11 bases and J by 0 bases. Per the germline V gene, CDR1 is MDHEN and CDR2 is SYDVKM. The chain's CDR3 is CAGKTSGGTNTGELFF. In nucleotides, the CDR3 is TGTGCCGGAAAGACTAGCGGGGGGACGAACACCGGGGAGCTGTTTTTT. Using reference TRBV28 and TRBJ2-2 for the parts outside the CDR3, the full variable domain is DVKVTQSSRYLVKRTGEKVFLECVQDMDHENMFWYRQDPGLGLRLIYFSYDVKMKEKGDIPEGYSVSREKKERFSLILESASTNQTSMYLCAGKTSGGTNTGELFFGEGSRLTVL.

This clone was seen a few times. V and J are TRBV27 and TRBJ2-7; D is unclear. This CDR3 has 12 residues. The germline CDR1 and CDR2 sequences are MNHEY and SMNVEV (reference sequence). Trimming shortened V by 5 bases and J by 5 bases, and 10 bases separated the two germline ends. The CDR3 loop reads CASSPSGDEQYF. The CDR3 DNA is TGTGCCAGCAGTCCGTCTGGGGACGAGCAGTACTTC.

The chain is built from TRBV7-9 and TRBJ1-6, with TRBD1 as a possible D gene (5 bases). V was cut by 1 base and J by 10 bases, with 8 bases left in between. CDR3 length: 13 residues. Germline CDR1 and CDR2: SEHNR and FQNEAQ (reference sequence). CDR3 in amino acids: CASSLDGGSPLHF. CDR3 DNA: TGTGCCAGCAGCTTAGATGGGGGATCACCCCTCCACTTT.

The chain has TRBV5-5 and TRBJ1-6; a weak D match, TRBD1 (6 bases). The CDR3 loop spans 16 amino acids. CDR1 and CDR2 (germline): SGHKS, YYEKEE (reference sequence). Deletions cut 4 bases from V and 10 bases from J, with 21 bases between. CDR3 sequence reads: CASSGAIRGDMSPLHF. In nucleotides, the CDR3 is TGTGCCAGCAGCGGAGCGATCAGGGGTGACATGTCACCCCTCCACTTT.

V gene TRBV27 combines with J gene TRBJ1-2; D unclear. The CDR3 runs to 13 residues. From germline, CDR1 is MNHEY and CDR2 SMNVEV (reference sequence). Between the trimmed V and J ends, which lost 0 bases and 7 bases, there was a span of 9 bases. The chain's CDR3 is CASSLSGDGGYTF. The CDR3 DNA reads as TGTGCCAGCAGTTTATCCGGCGACGGTGGCTACACCTTC.

The genes are TRBV28 and TRBJ2-7; TRBD1 agrees at 7 bases. Germline V gene sequence: CDR1 MDHEN, CDR2 SYDVKM. The CDR3 sequence is 14 residues long. The V gene end was trimmed by 3 bases and the J gene end by 3 bases; junction bases not matched to a gene: 5. This CDR3 reads CASSFGQDFYEQYF. CDR3 DNA sequence: TGTGCCAGCAGTTTCGGACAGGACTTCTACGAGCAGTACTTC.

The V and J genes are TRBV7-8 and TRBJ1-5; 7 nucleotides agree with TRBD1. The CDR3 length is 15 residues. Germline assignment: CDR1 SGHVS and CDR2 FQNEAQ. J gave up 7 bases and V 2 bases, and 8 bases lay outside the gene matches. For the CDR3, the DNA is TGTGCCAGCAGCTTAAAGGGGGCGCGAGGGCAGCCCCAGCATTTT. Its protein product is CASSLKGARGQPQHF.

This chain connects TRBV6-1 to TRBJ2-7; 8 bases map to TRBD2. Unmatched junction bases numbered 4, after V lost 0 bases and J lost 0 bases. This CDR3 region has 16 residues. Germline-derived CDR1 and CDR2 are MNHNS and SASEGT. The CDR3 region is CASSEAGGGLSYEQYF. CDR3 nucleotides: TGTGCCAGCAGTGAAGCCGGCGGGGGGCTCTCCTACGAGCAGTACTTC.

The gene calls are TRBV7-9 and TRBJ2-1, with a possible D match to TRBD2 (6 bases). The CDR3 covers 17 residues. Trimming took off 4 bases at V and 0 bases at J, with 16 bases between the two ends. In germline, CDR1 is SEHNR, CDR2 FQNEAQ (reference sequence). The CDR3 region is CASSSLLGRSSYNEQFF. The CDR3 DNA follows: TGTGCCAGCAGCTCTCTTTTGGGGAGGAGCTCCTACAATGAGCAGTTCTTC. Full variable domain (remainder filled in from reference TRBV7-9 and TRBJ2-1): DTGVSQNPRHKITKRGQNVTFRCDPISEHNRLYWYRQTLGQGPEFLTYFQNEAQLEKSRLLSDRFSAERPKGSFSTLEIQRTEQGDSAMYLCASSSLLGRSSYNEQFFGPGTRLTVL.

The chain is built from TRBV7-9 and TRBJ2-2; 8 bases align to TRBD1. This CDR3 contains 15 residues. CDR1 and CDR2 (germline): SEHNR, FQNEAQ (reference sequence). With 6 bases clipped from V and 6 bases from J, the junction kept 9 bases outside the gene matches. The chain's CDR3 is CASSRPGQVPGELFF. The CDR3 DNA sequence: TGTGCCAGCAGTAGACCGGGACAGGTCCCCGGGGAGCTGTTTTTT.

This clone has a single count. The genes are TRBV19 and TRBJ2-7; possibly TRBD1 for D (5 bases). V lost 4 bases and J lost 2, with 9 bases in between. The V gene's germline CDR1 is LNHDA and CDR2 SQIVND (reference sequence). The CDR3 covers 13 residues. The DNA for the CDR3 is TGTGCCAGTAGTAACGGACAAGCCTACGAGCAGTACTTC. It encodes CASSNGQAYEQYF.

The chain recombines TRBV6-6 with TRBJ1-1; 7 positions agree with TRBD1. Trimming at V came to 6 bases and at J to 4 bases, leaving 5 bases not matched to a gene. The CDR3 consists of 13 residues. Germline assignment: CDR1 MNHNY and CDR2 SVGAGI (reference sequence). The CDR3 nucleotides are TGTGCCAGCAGCGACAGGGTCGGCACTGAAGCTTTCTTT. Its protein product is CASSDRVGTEAFF.

The rearrangement uses TRBV7-7 and TRBJ2-2, with D possibly matching TRBD1 (6 bases). The CDR3 runs 17 residues. CDR1 and CDR2 from the germline V gene are SSHAT and FNYEAQ (reference sequence). Between the trimmed V and J ends, which lost 5 bases and 4 bases, there was a span of 20 bases. The CDR3 spells CASSPHRVVGRTGELFF. Written as DNA, the CDR3 is TGTGCCAGCAGCCCCCACAGGGTGGTGGGGCGCACCGGGGAGCTGTTTTTT.